This T cell receptor (beta chain) was observed in a study of blood T cell repertoires in COVID-19. Turning to the study itself: Samples taken during acute and convalescent COVID-19 were collected in the United States, Italy and Spain.

V was clipped by 3 bases and J by 7 bases; unmatched bases: 24. The CDR3 extends over 19 amino acids. Per germline, CDR1 LNHDA and CDR2 SQIVND (reference sequence). Participants' reported clinical history set cohort assignment. TCRdb's table, derived via immunoSEQ multiplex PCR, lists solely in-frame clones and lacks some. This sample carries approximately 240,000 clones, about 79% of them seen once, and the ten largest clones take approximately 1.3%. This chain links TRBV19 with TRBJ2-7; 7 nucleotides match TRBD1. This TCR came from a woman between 40 and 55 years old with acute COVID-19. Sequences were obtained from PBMCs or T cells enriched from blood (not recorded which). The CDR3, as DNA: TGTGCCAGTAGTATCGGCCCCCCCTATCGACAGGGCTCCTTGGGGGAGCAGTACTTC. It yields the protein CASSIGPPYRQGSLGEQYF. The whole variable domain, filled in from reference TRBV19 and TRBJ2-7, reads DGGITQSPKYLFRKEGQNVTLSCEQNLNHDAMYWYRQDPGQGLRLIYYSQIVNDFQKGDIAEGYSVSREKKESFPLTVTSAQKNPTAFYLCASSIGPPYRQGSLGEQYFGPGTRLTVT.